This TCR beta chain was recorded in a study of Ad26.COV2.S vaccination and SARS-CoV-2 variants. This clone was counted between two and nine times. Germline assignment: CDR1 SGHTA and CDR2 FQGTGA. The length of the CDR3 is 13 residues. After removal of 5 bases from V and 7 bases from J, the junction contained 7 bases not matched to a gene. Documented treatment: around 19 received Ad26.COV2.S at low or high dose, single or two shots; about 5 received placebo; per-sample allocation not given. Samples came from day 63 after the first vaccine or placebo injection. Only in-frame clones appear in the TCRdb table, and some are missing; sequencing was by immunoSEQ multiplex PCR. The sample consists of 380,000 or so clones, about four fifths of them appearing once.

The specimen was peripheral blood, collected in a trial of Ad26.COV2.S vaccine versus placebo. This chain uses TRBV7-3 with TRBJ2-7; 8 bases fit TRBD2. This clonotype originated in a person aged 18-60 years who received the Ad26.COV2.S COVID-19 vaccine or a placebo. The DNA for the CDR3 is TGTGCCAGCAGCCAAGGACTAGCCGCAGAGCAGTACTTC. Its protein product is CASSQGLAAEQYF.